Here is one T cell receptor beta chain with its context. V lost 1 base and J 1 base, leaving 7 bases between the germline ends. The CDR3 has 15 residues. Germline CDR1 and CDR2: SEHNR and FQNEAQ (reference sequence). The data belong to a study of blood T cell repertoires in COVID-19. Clones were sequenced by immunoSEQ multiplex PCR, and TCRdb holds only the in-frame ones, with some missing. The sample has roughly 71,000 clones, approximately 82% seen once; the top ten hold about 20%. The TCR originated in a woman over 75 with acute or convalescent COVID-19. The specimen was peripheral blood. The chain recombines TRBV7-9 with TRBJ2-2; perhaps TRBD2 as D (5 bases). The CDR3 coding sequence is TGTGCCAGCAGCTTAGGAGGGATGAACACCGGGGAGCTGTTTTTT. The encoded protein is CASSLGGMNTGELFF. The entire variable domain, with the rest obtained from reference TRBV7-9 and TRBJ2-2, is as follows: DTGVSQNPRHKITKRGQNVTFRCDPISEHNRLYWYRQTLGQGPEFLTYFQNEAQLEKSRLLSDRFSAERPKGSFSTLEIQRTEQGDSAMYLCASSLGGMNTGELFFGEGSRLTVL.